The 12 T cell receptor beta chains presented below share a single source sample, sequenced in a study of cytomegalovirus exposure and HLA in healthy donors. Primers: 60 Vbeta forward and 13 Jbeta reverse. Produced via immunoSEQ multiplex PCR; TCRdb's table is partial and in-frame only. The table records some 150,000 clones, about 82% of them present only once. The sample comprised PBMCs. Every receptor here comes from a female donor in good health and CMV-seronegative.

The chain joins TRBV6-1 to TRBJ1-5; D possibly corresponds to TRBD1 (5 bases). This CDR3 is 14 amino acids long. Germline V gene data show CDR1 as MNHNS and CDR2 as SASEGT. V lost 7 bases, J lost 2 bases, and 12 bases lay in between. CDR3 coding DNA: TGTGCCAGCACGTGGGGGGTGGGCAATCAGCCCCAGCATTTT. Amino acid sequence: CASTWGVGNQPQHF.

The chain carries TRBV7-2 and TRBJ1-1, with TRBD1 identical over 9 bases. There are 16 residues in the CDR3. The germline CDR1 and CDR2 sequences are SGHTA and FQGNSA. V was pared by 7 bases and J by 5 bases, with 14 bases of the junction left unmatched. CDR3 bases: TGTGCCAGCACCAAGTGGGACAGGGTAGACGAAACTGAAGCTTTCTTT. It yields the protein CASTKWDRVDETEAFF.

The chain recombines TRBV29-1 with TRBJ2-7; D might be TRBD1 (5 bases). This CDR3 has 14 amino acids. The germline V gene encodes CDR1 SQVTM and CDR2 ANQGSEA. The V end was cut by 8 bases, the J end by 2 bases, with 19 bases between. The CDR3 protein is CSPWLGQGTYEQYF. The DNA of the CDR3 is TGCAGCCCCTGGCTAGGACAAGGCACCTACGAGCAGTACTTC.

This chain connects TRBV2 to TRBJ2-7; 7 nucleotides match TRBD2. Losses at the gene ends were 1 base for V and 6 bases for J; bases not matched to a gene: 12. This CDR3 region has 16 residues. CDR1 and CDR2 (germline): SNHLY, FYNNEI. The CDR3 nucleotides are TGTGCCAGCAGTGAAGGCCACCTAGCGGCGCGGGGCGAGCAGTACTTC. Encoded protein: CASSEGHLAARGEQYF.

The rearrangement uses TRBV5-4 and TRBJ1-2; no clear D. V was clipped by 5 bases and J by 3 bases, with 11 bases between them. The germline gives CDR1 SGHNT, CDR2 YYREEE (reference sequence). This CDR3 is built from 13 residues. The CDR3 bases are TGTGCCAGCAGAACGGGAACCTACTATGGCTACACCTTC. This encodes CASRTGTYYGYTF.

The chain is built from TRBV2 and TRBJ2-3, with D possibly matching TRBD2 (7 bases). Trimming removed 7 bases at V and 2 bases at J, with 16 bases between. The V gene's germline CDR1 is SNHLY and CDR2 FYNNEI. The CDR3 contains 15 residues. The CDR3 DNA reads TGTGCCAGCAATACCTTGGGGGGGGCCACAGATACGCAGTATTTT. It is translated as CASNTLGGATDTQYF.

The gene calls are TRBV19 and TRBJ2-5; 8 positions match TRBD1. With 9 bases clipped from V and 6 bases from J, the junction kept 6 bases outside the gene matches. This CDR3 contains 12 residues. Germline V CDR1 and CDR2: LNHDA, SQIVND (reference sequence). This chain's CDR3 is CASSQGAKTQYF. CDR3 DNA: TGTGCCAGCAGCCAGGGGGCAAAGACCCAGTACTTC.

V and J are TRBV6-1 and TRBJ1-1; 9 nucleotides line up with TRBD1. Germline CDR1 is MNHNS and CDR2 is SASEGT. The CDR3 has 16 residues. Unmatched junction bases numbered 11, after V lost 3 bases and J lost 6 bases. The chain's CDR3 is CASSDKRNRGHAEAFF. The CDR3, as DNA: TGTGCCAGCAGTGATAAAAGGAACAGGGGGCATGCTGAAGCTTTCTTT.

The chain carries TRBV6-1 and TRBJ2-7, with TRBD2 identical over 7 bases. The J segment lost 6 bases and the V segment lost 2 bases, leaving 4 bases of the junction unmatched. CDR3 length: 13 amino acids. Per the germline V gene, CDR1 is MNHNS and CDR2 is SASEGT. CDR3 amino acids: CASSEWGGREQYF. DNA for the CDR3: TGTGCCAGCAGTGAATGGGGGGGACGCGAGCAGTACTTC.

The rearrangement uses TRBV9 and TRBJ2-1, with 8 bases aligning to TRBD2. Germline V lookup: CDR1 SGDLS, CDR2 YYNGEE. The trim removed 0 bases at V and 6 bases at J, leaving 11 bases unmatched. The CDR3 extends over 17 amino acids. In DNA, the CDR3 is TGTGCCAGCAGCGTAGCTACGGGGGGACTAGTGGGCAATGAGCAGTTCTTC. Translating it yields CASSVATGGLVGNEQFF.

The chain uses TRBV4-2 and TRBJ1-1, with 10 bases that match TRBD1. V gave up 0 bases and J gave up 5 bases; unmatched junction bases: 0. CDR3 length: 14 amino acids. CDR1 is LGHNA, CDR2 YNFKEQ, per germline. CDR3 sequence (DNA): TGTGCCAGCAGCCAAGAGGGACAGGGGACTGAAGCTTTCTTT. Amino acid sequence: CASSQEGQGTEAFF.

This clone has only one observation. V is TRBV19 and J is TRBJ2-3, with TRBD2 matching 10 bases. With 3 bases clipped from V and 6 bases from J, the junction kept 15 bases outside the gene matches. This CDR3 contains 18 residues. CDR1 is LNHDA, CDR2 SQIVND, per germline (reference sequence). The CDR3 sequence is CASSIGLAGEVASDTQYF. CDR3 DNA: TGTGCCAGTAGTATCGGGCTAGCGGGAGAGGTGGCATCGGATACGCAGTATTTT.